This paragraph reports one TCR beta chain. Its antigen is still unknown. It has no much larger one-base neighbor in the sample; base qualities were not kept. This entry belongs to a study of blood T cell repertoires in COVID-19 (TCRdb year 2020). For the wider study: The collaborator samples originated in the United States, Italy and Spain and spanned the acute and convalescent phases of COVID-19. The prospective study material was composed of cDNA or gDNA derived from T cells, B-cell-depleted T cells, or PBMCs. Subjects who had been exposed to COVID-19, were actively infected with it, or had recovered from it provided the deeply sampled blood TCRbeta repertoires that made up the dataset. The repertoires were released in a freely available public database meant as a resource for research on the immune response to SARS-CoV-2. The samples were drawn from the first 160 participants of the ongoing ImmuneRACE study and from 950 to 1,500 subjects provided by 6 global collaborators. Sample metadata almost always included a de-identified subject ID, COVID-19 status, age in years and sex. Where available, HLA class I and class II types were taken from metadata supplied by the sample provider and were not determined by assay-based typing.

The research as a whole found: The quantity of clinical and demographic metadata differed by source and by participant and was supplied without curation.

The collaborating institutions used their own protocols to collect whole blood in K2EDTA tubes. For TCRbeta analysis, collaborators shipped samples in one of three forms: frozen whole blood, isolated PBMCs, or DNA extracted from either of those sample types. The CDR3 spans 17 residues, from the cysteine through the phenylalanine. Only the CDR3 region is kept as DNA, spanning 51 bases read in frame from base 1. V and J are trimmed by 0 bases and 3 bases, and the gene matches miss 8 bases of the junction. CDR1 MGHRA and CDR2 YSYEKL are derived from the germline V gene. TCRbeta CDR3 regions were amplified from genomic DNA using the immunoSEQ Assay, a bias-controlled multiplex PCR. The source study handled its data this way. Within the assay, amplification of reference gene primers was used to estimate how many nucleated cells each sample contained. To quantify the absolute abundance of each unique TCRbeta CDR3 rearrangement, sequence reads were collapsed and filtered. For each sample, productive Simpson clonality was calculated as the square root of Simpson's diversity index across productive rearrangements. TCRdb obtained this table from immuneACCESS and retained in-frame rearrangements with V and J assigned. These tables miss some clones; where compared with another copy, unresolved V genes account for less than half of the shortfall, and the remainder is unexplained. V and J calls and clone size follow that table, whereas D and trimming were derived from the DNA. Counted in this sample were fewer than 150,000 clones; roughly 86% of them appeared once. 9.5% to 15% of the sample is held by the ten biggest clonotypes.

The chain is made from TRBV4-1 and TRBJ1-2; TRBD1 lines up with 9 middle nucleotides. The sequenced sample consisted of peripheral blood. The sequence came from a human donor in a cohort sampled during active COVID-19. The base sequence is TGCGCCAGCAGCCAAGAGGGGAGGGACAGGGCCTACTATGGCTACACCTTC. This codes for CASSQEGRDRAYYGYTF.